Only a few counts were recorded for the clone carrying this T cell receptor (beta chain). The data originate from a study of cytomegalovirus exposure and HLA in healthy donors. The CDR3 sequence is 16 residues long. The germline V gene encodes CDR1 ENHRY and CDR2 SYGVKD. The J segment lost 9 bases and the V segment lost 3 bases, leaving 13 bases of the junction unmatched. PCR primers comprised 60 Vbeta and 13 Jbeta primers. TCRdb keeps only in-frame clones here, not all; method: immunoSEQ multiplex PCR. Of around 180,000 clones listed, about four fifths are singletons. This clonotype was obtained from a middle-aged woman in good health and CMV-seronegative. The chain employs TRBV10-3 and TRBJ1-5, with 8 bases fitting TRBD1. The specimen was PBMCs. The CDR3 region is CAISDDDRGSAGPQHF. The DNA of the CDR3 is TGTGCCATCAGTGACGATGACAGGGGATCGGCGGGGCCCCAGCATTTT.